This T cell receptor beta chain stems from a study of graft-versus-host responses after intestinal transplantation. Turning to the study itself: Transplant types were multivisceral, liver-intestinal, or isolated intestinal. Each recipient received anti-thymocyte globulin induction, then tacrolimus and steroids for about 3 years. Study results and caveats: Early HvG declines after transplant were associated with peak circulating GvH clone levels. Graft-donor T cell macrochimerism coincided with high graft-versus-host to host-versus-graft clonal ratios in allografts.

The CDR3 length is 15 residues. Germline V gene sequence: CDR1 MNHNY, CDR2 SVGAGI (reference sequence). In the case of this clone: Antigen specificity is unknown. The junction departs from germline at one end; a sequencing error may be responsible.

Using immunoSEQ multiplex PCR, the repertoire was profiled, and TCRdb retains in-frame clones only, with some absent. The table lists 35,000 to 40,000 clones, around 94% of them singletons. This chain connects TRBV6-6 to TRBJ2-7; 8 bases are a match to TRBD1. This specimen was PBMCs, taken 16 days after intestinal transplant. This TCR came from a human patient who received an intestinal transplant, so some T cells may come from the graft donor. CDR3 in amino acids: CASSYHGTGPYEQYF. The CDR3 DNA reads TGTGCCAGCAGTTACCATGGGACAGGACCCTATGAGCAGTACTTC.